Listed below are T cell receptor beta chains from one sample, sequenced in a study of cytomegalovirus exposure and HLA in healthy donors. Clones were read by immunoSEQ multiplex PCR, and TCRdb kept only the in-frame ones, dropping some. Here the sample spans fewer than 200,000 clones, 68% being singletons. Sequencing input: PBMCs. The receptor source for this set is a man aged 45-60 years in good health and CMV-seronegative. The CDR3 runs from the conserved cysteine through the conserved F or W. D genes are given only for firm matches. Rows may omit the clone size; those that give it use once, few, many or a size class.

j_call clone_size v_call d_call cdr3_nt cdr3_aa
TRBJ2-7 NA TRBV5-4 TRBD1 TGTGCCAGCAGCGAAGGGACAGGCCTAATCCCGCAGTACTTC CASSEGTGLIPQYF
TRBJ1-1 few TRBV18 NA TGTGCCAGCTCACCACAGCAGGGCGGGAACACTGAAGCTTTCTTT CASSPQQGGNTEAFF
TRBJ1-6 once TRBV2 NA TGTGCCAGCAGTGGAGGAGACTCACCCCTCCACTTT CASSGGDSPLHF
TRBJ1-1 NA TRBV6-6 NA TGTGCCAGCAGTTACTCCATACAGGTGAACACTGAAGCTTTCTTT CASSYSIQVNTEAFF
TRBJ2-3 NA TRBV4-2 TRBD2 TGTGCCAGCAGCCAACCTAGCGGGGGGCGGGGGGATAGGACAGATACGCAGTATTTT CASSQPSGGRGDRTDTQYF
TRBJ2-5 once TRBV15 NA TGTGCCACCAGTACGGGGGGCAGGGGCGCGAAAGAGACCCAGTACTTC CATSTGGRGAKETQYF
TRBJ1-4 NA TRBV5-1 NA TGCGCCAGCAGCTGGGGGGATAGGGCTAATGAAAAACTGTTTTTT CASSWGDRANEKLFF
TRBJ1-3 NA TRBV29-1 NA TGCAGCGTTGAGGCCGGACTCTCTGGAAACACCATATATTTT CSVEAGLSGNTIYF
TRBJ2-2 NA TRBV2 NA TGTGCCAGCAGTAGACAGGCCGCCGGGGAGCTGTTTTTT CASSRQAAGELFF
TRBJ1-1 NA TRBV29-1 NA TGCGGTTATATGGGAGAGAGCCTACTCATGAACACTGAAGCTTTCTTT CGYMGESLLMNTEAFF
TRBJ2-2 NA TRBV7-3 TRBD2 TGTGCCAGCAAACCCGGGGGGGACACCGGGGAGCTGTTTTTT CASKPGGDTGELFF
TRBJ1-5 NA TRBV2 TRBD1 TGTGCCAGCAGTGCACAGGGGGGGGTGGAGCCCCAGCATTTT CASSAQGGVEPQHF
TRBJ1-5 once TRBV7-9 TRBD1 TGTGCCAGCAGGACAGGGCTAGATCAGCCCCAGCATTTT CASRTGLDQPQHF
TRBJ2-5 NA TRBV29-1 NA TGCAGCGTCCCTCAAGAGACCCAGTACTTC CSVPQETQYF
TRBJ2-1 NA TRBV29-1 TRBD1 TGCAGCGCCCCTCGGGACAGGGGTAACAATGAGCAGTTCTTC CSAPRDRGNNEQFF
TRBJ1-2 NA TRBV10-2 TRBD1 TGCGCCAGCAGTGCGCGGGACAGGGGGGACTATGGCTACACCTTC CASSARDRGDYGYTF
TRBJ2-1 NA TRBV6-5 TRBD1 TGTGCCAGCACTCAGGGGACAGGGGGTCGTAATGAGCAGTTCTTC CASTQGTGGRNEQFF
TRBJ1-2 NA TRBV5-1 NA TGCGCCAGCAGGGGCGGGGGAACTAACTATGGCTACACCTTC CASRGGGTNYGYTF
TRBJ2-5 NA TRBV27 TRBD2 TGTGCCAGCAGTCCCTCCGAAGTTAGCGGGGTTCTAGAGACCCAGTACTTC CASSPSEVSGVLETQYF
TRBJ2-7 NA TRBV18 NA TGTGCCAGCTCACCCTCTAACTACGAGCAGTACTTC CASSPSNYEQYF
TRBJ1-6 NA TRBV19 TRBD1 TGTGCCAGTACCGACGGGACAGGGCTTAATTCACCCCTCCACTTT CASTDGTGLNSPLHF
TRBJ1-4 NA TRBV6-5 NA TGTGCCAGCAGTTCGGGACACTTTGCAACTAATGAAAAACTGTTTTTT CASSSGHFATNEKLFF
TRBJ1-3 NA TRBV25-1 NA TGTGCCAGCAAGAGCCCTGGCTCTGGAAACACCATATATTTT CASKSPGSGNTIYF
TRBJ2-2 NA TRBV7-6 TRBD1 TGTGCCAGCAGCTTAGTCCGGGACAGGGATAGTAACCTCGACACCGGGGAGCTGTTTTTT CASSLVRDRDSNLDTGELFF
TRBJ2-7 NA TRBV7-9 TRBD2 TGTGCCAGCAGCTCGGGACTAGCGGAGTTCTACGAGCAGTACTTC CASSSGLAEFYEQYF
TRBJ1-2 NA TRBV2 TRBD1 TGTGCCAGCAGTAAGGGACAGGGTAGAGGCTACACCTTC CASSKGQGRGYTF
TRBJ1-2 few TRBV28 NA TGTGCCAGCAGGGCGGGAGGCGGCTACACCTTC CASRAGGGYTF